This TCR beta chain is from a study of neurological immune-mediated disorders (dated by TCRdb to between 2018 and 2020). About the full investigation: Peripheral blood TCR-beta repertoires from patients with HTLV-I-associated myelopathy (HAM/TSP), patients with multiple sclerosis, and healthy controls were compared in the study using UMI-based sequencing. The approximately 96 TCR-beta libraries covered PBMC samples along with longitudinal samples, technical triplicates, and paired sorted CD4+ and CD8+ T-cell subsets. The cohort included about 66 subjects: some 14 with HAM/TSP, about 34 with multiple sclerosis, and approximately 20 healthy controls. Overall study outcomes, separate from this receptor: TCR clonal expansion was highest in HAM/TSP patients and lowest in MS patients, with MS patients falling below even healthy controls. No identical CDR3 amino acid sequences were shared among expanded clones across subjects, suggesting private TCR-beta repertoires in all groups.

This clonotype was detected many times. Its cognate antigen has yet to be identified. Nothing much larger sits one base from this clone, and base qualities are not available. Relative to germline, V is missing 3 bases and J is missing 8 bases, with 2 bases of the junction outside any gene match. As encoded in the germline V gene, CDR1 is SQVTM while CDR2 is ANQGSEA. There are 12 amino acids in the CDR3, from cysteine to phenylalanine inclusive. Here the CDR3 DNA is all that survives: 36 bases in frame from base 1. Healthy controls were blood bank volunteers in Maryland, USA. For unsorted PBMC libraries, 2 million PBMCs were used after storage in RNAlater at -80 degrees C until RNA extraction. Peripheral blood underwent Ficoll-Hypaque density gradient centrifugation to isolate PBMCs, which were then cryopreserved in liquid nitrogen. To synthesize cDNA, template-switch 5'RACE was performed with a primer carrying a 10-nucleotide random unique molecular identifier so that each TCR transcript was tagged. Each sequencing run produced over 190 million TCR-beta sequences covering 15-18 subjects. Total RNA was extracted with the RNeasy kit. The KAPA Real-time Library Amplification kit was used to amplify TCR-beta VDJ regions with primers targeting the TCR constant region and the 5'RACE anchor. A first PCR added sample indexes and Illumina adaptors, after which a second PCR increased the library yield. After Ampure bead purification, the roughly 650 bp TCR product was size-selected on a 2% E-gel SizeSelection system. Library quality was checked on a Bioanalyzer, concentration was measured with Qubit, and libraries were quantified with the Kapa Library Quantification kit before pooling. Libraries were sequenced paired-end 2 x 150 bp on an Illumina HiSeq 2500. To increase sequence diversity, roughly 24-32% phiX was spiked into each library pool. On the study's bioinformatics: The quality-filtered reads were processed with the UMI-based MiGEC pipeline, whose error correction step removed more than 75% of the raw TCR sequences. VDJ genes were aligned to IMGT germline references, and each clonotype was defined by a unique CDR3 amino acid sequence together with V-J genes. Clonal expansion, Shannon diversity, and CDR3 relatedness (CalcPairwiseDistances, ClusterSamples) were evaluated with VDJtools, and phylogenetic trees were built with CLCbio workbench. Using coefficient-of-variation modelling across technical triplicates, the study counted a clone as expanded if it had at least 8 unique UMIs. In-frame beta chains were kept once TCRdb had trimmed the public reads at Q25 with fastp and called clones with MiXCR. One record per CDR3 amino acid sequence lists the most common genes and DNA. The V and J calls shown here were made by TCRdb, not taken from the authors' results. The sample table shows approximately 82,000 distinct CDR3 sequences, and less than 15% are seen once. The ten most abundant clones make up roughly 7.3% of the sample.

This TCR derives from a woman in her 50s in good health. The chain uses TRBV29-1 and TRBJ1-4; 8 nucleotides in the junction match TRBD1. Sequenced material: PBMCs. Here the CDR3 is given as CSVETGEEKLFF. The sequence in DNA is TGCAGCGTTGAGACAGGGGAGGAAAAACTGTTTTTT.